This TCR beta chain comes out of a study of blood T cell repertoires in COVID-19. Across the study: From T cells, B-cell-depleted T cells, or PBMCs came the material, which was cDNA or gDNA.

TCRdb keeps only in-frame clones here, not all; method: immunoSEQ multiplex PCR. The table has a few hundred thousand clones, approximately 81% seen once; the top ten hold 3.1%. The material sequenced was peripheral blood. This clonotype originated in a woman aged 18-29 years with acute or convalescent COVID-19.

The CDR3 DNA sequence: TGTGCCAGCAGCCAAGATTGGGCAAGCTCCTACAATGAGCAGTTCTTC. Encoded protein: CASSQDWASSYNEQFF. The rearrangement joins TRBV4-2 to TRBJ2-1, with no clear D. The CDR3 is 16 amino acids. Trimming left V 0 bases short and J 0 bases short, with 9 bases between. Germline-derived CDR1 and CDR2 are LGHNA and YNFKEQ.